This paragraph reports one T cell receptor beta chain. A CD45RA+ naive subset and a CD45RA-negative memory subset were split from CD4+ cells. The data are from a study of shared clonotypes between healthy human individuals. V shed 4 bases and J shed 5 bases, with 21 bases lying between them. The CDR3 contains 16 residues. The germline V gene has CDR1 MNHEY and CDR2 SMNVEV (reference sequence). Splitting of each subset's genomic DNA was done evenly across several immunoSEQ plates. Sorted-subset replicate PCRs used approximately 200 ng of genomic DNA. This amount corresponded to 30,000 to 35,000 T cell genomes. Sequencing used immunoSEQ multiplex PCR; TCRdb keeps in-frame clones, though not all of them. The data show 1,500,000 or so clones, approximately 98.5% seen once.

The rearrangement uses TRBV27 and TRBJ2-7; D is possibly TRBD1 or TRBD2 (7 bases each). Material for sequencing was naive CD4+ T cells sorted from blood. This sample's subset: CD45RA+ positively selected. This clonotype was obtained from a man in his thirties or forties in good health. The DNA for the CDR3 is TGTGCCAGCAGTTCCCCGGGGAGGGGGCATCTGAACGAGCAGTACTTC. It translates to CASSSPGRGHLNEQYF.